Each of the 32 T cell receptor beta chains below was sequenced from the same sample in a study of blood T cells in healthy people across ages (dated by TCRdb to between 2015 and 2017). The library was prepared using 5' RACE. The listed sequencing device is Illumina HiSeq 2500. A second PCR of roughly 6 to 12 cycles was run with a J-beta primer mix and a sample-barcoded 5' primer. The public reads were run again by TCRdb, first through fastp at Q25 and then through MiXCR, and only productive beta chains were kept. Every CDR3 protein is listed once, alongside the most common genes and DNA of its rows. For this sample there are hundreds of thousands of distinct CDR3 sequences; approximately 30% appear just once. The top ten clones comprise around a sixth of the sample. The sequenced material came from blood. Source of these receptors: a woman of 80 years or more in good health.

This chain links TRBV7-2 with TRBJ2-3; D gene uncertain. This CDR3 is 16 amino acids long. Between the trimmed V and J ends, which lost 1 base and 3 bases, there was a span of 14 bases. From germline, CDR1 is SGHTA and CDR2 FQGNSA. In nucleotides, the CDR3 is TGTGCCAGCAGCTTAGTCCTTAGGGCGCCAACAGATACGCAGTATTTT. Its translation: CASSLVLRAPTDTQYF.

V is TRBV7-2 and J is TRBJ1-1; D unclear. Trimming shortened V by 1 base and J by 5 bases, and 11 bases separated the two germline ends. Germline V gene sequence: CDR1 SGHTA, CDR2 FQGNSA. CDR3 length: 14 residues. In nucleotides, the CDR3 is TGTGCCAGCAGCTTAGTGGGGAGTTCAACTGAAGCTTTCTTT. Its protein product is CASSLVGSSTEAFF. The variable domain in full, with the rest retrieved from reference TRBV7-2 and TRBJ1-1, is GAGVSQSPSNKVTEKGKDVELRCDPISGHTALYWYRQSLGQGLEFLIYFQGNSAPDKSGLPSDRFSAERTGGSVSTLTIQRTQQEDSAVYLCASSLVGSSTEAFFGQGTRLTVV.

This clonotype has more than one count but fewer than ten. The chain joins TRBV20-1 to TRBJ1-1; 9 positions match TRBD1. Per the germline V gene, CDR1 is DFQATT and CDR2 is SNEGSKA (reference sequence). Trimming took 7 bases from V and 1 from J; bases not matched to a gene: 10. The CDR3 extends over 15 amino acids. The CDR3 region has the DNA TGCAGTGGAGTGGACAGGGGTTTCTCGAACACTGAAGCTTTCTTT. Its protein is CSGVDRGFSNTEAFF.

This clonotype was picked up many times. This rearrangement joins TRBV30 to TRBJ2-1; D call uncertain. Trimming removed 4 bases at V and 3 bases at J, with 4 bases between. Germline loops: CDR1 GTSNPN, CDR2 SVGIG (reference sequence). CDR3 size: 11 residues. CDR3 sequence (DNA): TGTGCCTGGACTCGCTACAATGAGCAGTTCTTC. Translation gives CAWTRYNEQFF.

This clonotype occurred a few times. The rearrangement links TRBV27 to TRBJ1-6, with unresolved D. Looked up from germline, CDR1 is MNHEY and CDR2 is SMNVEV (reference sequence). V lost 4 bases and J 0 bases, leaving 10 bases between the germline ends. The CDR3 covers 16 residues. The CDR3 DNA is TGTGCCAGCAGTTCTGACCTGAGCTCCTATAATTCACCCCTCCACTTT. Its translation is CASSSDLSSYNSPLHF.

This clonotype was recorded many times. This chain joins TRBV7-9 and TRBJ2-7; 8 positions match TRBD2. Per germline, CDR1 SEHNR and CDR2 FQNEAQ (reference sequence). CDR3 length: 16 residues. J lost 4 bases, V lost 5 bases, and 13 bases had no gene match. As DNA, the CDR3 is TGTGCCAGCAGCCCCTCAGTACGGGGGGGAACTTACGAGCAGTACTTC. Protein: CASSPSVRGGTYEQYF.

About this clonotype itself: A much larger clone sits a single nucleotide away, making a read error possible. The V and J genes are TRBV3-1 and TRBJ2-4; D is perhaps TRBD1 or TRBD2 (5 bases each). The CDR3 covers 16 residues. CDR1 is LGHDT and CDR2 is YNNKEL in the germline V gene (reference sequence). CDR3 bases: TGTGCCGGCAGCTCCTACGGGGCGCTTGCCAAAAACATTCAGTACTTC. The encoded protein is CAGSSYGALAKNIQYF.

The V and J genes are TRBV12-3 or TRBV12-4 and TRBJ1-5, with 7 bases fitting TRBD1. The trim removed 6 bases at V and 6 bases at J, leaving 11 bases unmatched. The length of the CDR3 is 15 residues. CDR3 amino acids: CASSQFSGGSQPQHF. In DNA form, the CDR3 reads TGTGCCAGCAGCCAGTTTTCAGGGGGAAGTCAGCCCCAGCATTTT.

This clonotype was counted a few times. The chain employs TRBV19 and TRBJ2-1; 10 bases line up with TRBD2. V trimming: 10 bases; J trimming: 5 bases; junction bases outside the gene matches: 11. This CDR3 spans 15 amino acids. CDR1 LNHDA and CDR2 SQIVND come from the germline V gene (reference sequence). The CDR3 nucleotides read TGTGCCACTACCTACAGCGGGGGGGCCCACAATGAGCAGTTCTTC. Translating it yields CATTYSGGAHNEQFF. Using reference TRBV19 and TRBJ2-1 for the parts outside the CDR3, the full variable domain is DGGITQSPKYLFRKEGQNVTLSCEQNLNHDAMYWYRQDPGQGLRLIYYSQIVNDFQKGDIAEGYSVSREKKESFPLTVTSAQKNPTAFYLCATTYSGGAHNEQFFGPGTRLTVL.

The sample holds one count of this clonotype. The V call is TRBV4-2, the J call TRBJ2-1; D unclear. CDR1 is LGHNA and CDR2 is YNFKEQ in the germline V gene. The CDR3 has 14 amino acids. Trimming took off 0 bases at V and 9 bases at J, with 12 bases between the two ends. The CDR3 spells CASSQDPIAFEQFF. The CDR3, as DNA: TGTGCCAGCAGCCAAGATCCGATAGCATTTGAGCAGTTCTTC.

This clonotype was seen repeatedly, ten times or more. The chain joins TRBV5-1 to TRBJ1-2; D call uncertain. This CDR3 is 13 amino acids long. The ends were cut back, 4 bases at V and 6 bases at J, with 13 bases in the middle. Looked up from germline, CDR1 is SGHRS and CDR2 is YFSETQ. DNA of the CDR3: TGCGCCAGCAGCCCGAGGGCAGACGATGGCTACACCTTC. Its protein product is CASSPRADDGYTF.

For this clonotype: A much larger clone lies one base from this, so it may be a read error. The chain uses TRBV6-6 and TRBJ2-5, with 9 nucleotides matching TRBD1. Germline loops: CDR1 MNHNY, CDR2 SVGAGI (reference sequence). CDR3 length equals 15 residues. Written as DNA, the CDR3 is TGTGTCAGCAGTTCCGCGACAGGGGGCCAAGAGACCCAGTACTTC. Translating gives CVSSSATGGQETQYF.

This clonotype was detected ten times or more. The chain employs TRBV10-3 and TRBJ1-1, with TRBD1 as a possible D gene (5 bases). The V end lost 6 bases, the J end lost 6 bases, and 17 bases lay between the germline ends. Germline V gene sequence: CDR1 ENHRY, CDR2 SYGVKD. This CDR3 is 14 amino acids long. CDR3 nucleotide sequence: TGTGCCATCAGGCCGGGGGGGGAAATTGCTGAAGCTTTCTTT. It is translated as CAIRPGGEIAEAFF.

This clonotype was seen only a few times. A clone one base away is much larger, so this may be a read error. The chain has TRBV7-2 and TRBJ2-7; 12 bases are shared with TRBD2. Germline loops: CDR1 SGHTA, CDR2 FQGNSA. This CDR3 region has 17 residues. V lost 5 bases and J lost 7; bases outside the gene matches: 15. The CDR3 sequence: CASSALAGGPLSYEQYF. The CDR3 nucleotides read TGTGCCAGCAGCGCACTAGCGGGGGGTCCGTTATCGTATGAGCAGTACTTC.

The chain recombines TRBV7-3 with TRBJ2-7; D remains unclear. Trimming took off 0 bases at V and 7 bases at J, with 10 bases between the two ends. CDR3 size: 13 residues. Per germline, CDR1 SGHTA and CDR2 FQGTGA. The chain's CDR3 is CASSLTLDNEQYF. CDR3 bases: TGTGCCAGCAGCTTAACTCTGGATAATGAGCAGTACTTC.

Worth noting for this clonotype: This may be a read error, as it is one base from a much larger clone. The V and J genes are TRBV20-1 and TRBJ1-4; no clear D gene. Trimming removed 3 bases at V and 0 bases at J, with 8 bases between. The CDR3 covers 14 residues. From germline, CDR1 is DFQATT and CDR2 SNEGSKA (reference sequence). CDR3 loop: CSASITATNEKLFF. CDR3 bases: TGCAGTGCTAGTATAACAGCAACTAATGAAAAACTGTTTTTT.

This clonotype was seen at least ten times. This rearrangement joins TRBV5-1 to TRBJ2-3; no definite D call. The CDR3 contains 15 residues. Germline V gene lookup returns CDR1 SGHRS and CDR2 YFSETQ. V lost 0 bases and J lost 0, with 8 bases in between. CDR3 DNA sequence: TGCGCCAGCAGCTTGGACGGGTCAAGCACAGATACGCAGTATTTT. Translating it yields CASSLDGSSTDTQYF.

As regards this clonotype: A much larger clone differs from this one at a single base, so this may be a read error. The rearrangement joins TRBV20-1 to TRBJ2-5; no reliable D call. Trimming stripped 1 base from V and 13 bases from J, with 13 bases between. The CDR3 runs to 11 residues. CDR1 and CDR2 (germline): DFQATT, SNEGSKA (reference sequence). CDR3 DNA: TGCAGTGCTAGAGGCGCGCAAGGGTCGTACTTC. The encoded protein is CSARGAQGSYF.

This clonotype was seen a single time. The V call is TRBV10-3, the J call TRBJ2-1, with 9 bases fitting TRBD2. V lost 2 bases and J lost 6; bases outside the gene matches: 5. CDR3 size: 15 residues. Germline V gives CDR1 ENHRY, CDR2 SYGVKD. In DNA, the CDR3 is TGTGCCATCAGTGAGACAGCGGGGGGCCCCAATGAGCAGTTCTTC. Translation gives CAISETAGGPNEQFF.

J is TRBJ2-6 and V is TRBV30; D is possibly TRBD2 (5 bases). The CDR3 has 15 residues. From germline, CDR1 is GTSNPN and CDR2 SVGIG (reference sequence). Trimming shortened V by 2 bases and J by 0 bases, and 8 bases separated the two germline ends. DNA of the CDR3: TGTGCCTGGAGTCCGGGGATCTCTGGGGCCAACGTCCTGACTTTC. Encoded protein: CAWSPGISGANVLTF.

This clonotype was recorded at least ten times. CDR3 DNA sequence: TGTGCCAGCAGCTTAAGGGACAGGTCCTGGGAGGAGCAGTACTTC. This encodes CASSLRDRSWEEQYF. This sequence joins TRBV7-2 and TRBJ2-7; 8 bases are a match to TRBD1. V was clipped by 2 bases and J by 7 bases; unmatched bases: 10. The CDR3 extends over 15 amino acids. The germline CDR1 and CDR2 sequences are SGHTA and FQGNSA. The full variable domain, its missing parts supplied by reference TRBV7-2 and TRBJ2-7, is GAGVSQSPSNKVTEKGKDVELRCDPISGHTALYWYRQSLGQGLEFLIYFQGNSAPDKSGLPSDRFSAERTGGSVSTLTIQRTQQEDSAVYLCASSLRDRSWEEQYFGPGTRLTVT.

This clonotype has ten or more counts. This chain joins TRBV7-2 and TRBJ1-5; unclear D gene. Trimming took 5 bases from V and 3 from J, leaving 8 bases between them. CDR3 length equals 13 residues. Germline values: CDR1 SGHTA, CDR2 FQGNSA. The CDR3 DNA reads TGTGCCAGCAGCCGTGGACCCAATCAGCCCCAGCATTTT. This sequence encodes CASSRGPNQPQHF.

This clonotype was observed a single time. The rearrangement uses TRBV11-2 and TRBJ2-1; weak D call: TRBD2 (5 bases). CDR1 SGHAT and CDR2 FQNNGV come from the germline V gene. This CDR3 is 12 amino acids long. The V end lost 3 bases, the J end lost 9 bases, and 9 bases lay between the germline ends. Written as DNA, the CDR3 is TGTGCCAGCAGCTTCGGACTTCTTGAGCAGTTCTTC. Amino acid sequence: CASSFGLLEQFF.

Ten or more counts support this clonotype. J is TRBJ2-5 and V is TRBV6-6, with 9 bases lining up with TRBD1. This CDR3 has 15 amino acids. The ends lost 4 bases at V and 1 base at J; junction bases unmatched: 4. The germline gives CDR1 MNHNY, CDR2 SVGAGI (reference sequence). The CDR3 here is CASSSATGGQETQYF. CDR3 DNA: TGTGCCAGCAGTTCCGCGACAGGGGGCCAAGAGACCCAGTACTTC.

In this sample, this clonotype turned up many times. The chain employs TRBV20-1 and TRBJ2-6; D is uncertain. Germline loops: CDR1 DFQATT, CDR2 SNEGSKA (reference sequence). V shed 3 bases and J shed 0 bases, with 3 bases lying between them. This CDR3 is 13 amino acids long. CDR3 nucleotide sequence: TGCAGTGCTAGTGTCTCTGGGGCCAACGTCCTGACTTTC. Amino acids: CSASVSGANVLTF.

This clonotype was observed a few times. V gene TRBV19 combines with J gene TRBJ2-5, with TRBD2 matching 10 bases. Germline trimming cut 5 bases from V and 3 bases from J; bases unmatched to any gene: 9. Germline V gene data show CDR1 as LNHDA and CDR2 as SQIVND (reference sequence). This CDR3 has 16 amino acids. This chain's CDR3 is CASSSRSGGAEETQYF. The CDR3 DNA reads TGTGCCAGTAGTTCCCGAAGCGGGGGGGCCGAAGAGACCCAGTACTTC. Full variable domain (remainder filled in from reference TRBV19 and TRBJ2-5): DGGITQSPKYLFRKEGQNVTLSCEQNLNHDAMYWYRQDPGQGLRLIYYSQIVNDFQKGDIAEGYSVSREKKESFPLTVTSAQKNPTAFYLCASSSRSGGAEETQYFGPGTRLLVL.

This clonotype was counted a few times. Here the CDR3 reads CASSMDSNTEAFF. The CDR3 DNA reads TGCGCCAGCAGCATGGACAGCAACACTGAAGCTTTCTTT. V is TRBV5-1 and J is TRBJ1-1, with D perhaps TRBD1 (6 bases). There are 13 residues in the CDR3. Germline CDR1 is SGHRS and CDR2 is YFSETQ. Trimming cost V 4 bases and J 2 bases, with 9 bases left between them.

This clonotype was observed a handful of times. The gene calls are TRBV18 and TRBJ2-3, with D uncertain. Germline V lookup: CDR1 KGHSH, CDR2 LQKENI. The CDR3 covers 16 residues. V gave up 0 bases and J gave up 0 bases, with 10 bases separating them. The CDR3 region has the DNA TGTGCCAGCTCACCACCGATCAGACGAAGCACAGATACGCAGTATTTT. It encodes CASSPPIRRSTDTQYF. The whole variable domain, remainder taken from reference TRBV18 and TRBJ2-3, is NAGVMQNPRHLVRRRGQEARLRCSPMKGHSHVYWYRQLPEEGLKFMVYLQKENIIDESGMPKERFSAEFPKEGPSILRIQQVVRGDSAAYFCASSPPIRRSTDTQYFGPGTRLTVL.

The DNA for the CDR3 is TGCGCCAGCAGCTTGTATCGGCAGGGATATGGTAATGGCTACACCTTC. Translating gives CASSLYRQGYGNGYTF. This rearrangement joins TRBV5-1 to TRBJ1-2, with D maybe TRBD1 (5 bases). CDR1 and CDR2 from the germline V gene are SGHRS and YFSETQ. The CDR3 runs 16 residues. V lost 1 base to trimming and J lost 6 bases, with 19 bases between them.

This clonotype has a count of ten or more. J is TRBJ1-4 and V is TRBV20-1, with 8 nucleotides matching TRBD1. Looked up from germline, CDR1 is DFQATT and CDR2 is SNEGSKA (reference sequence). With V trimmed by 3 bases and J by 8 bases, 5 bases remained unmatched. The CDR3 is 13 amino acids. DNA of the CDR3: TGCAGTGCTAGGCAGGGGGCTGGAGAAAAACTGTTTTTT. It yields the protein CSARQGAGEKLFF.

Note on this clonotype: A much larger clonotype is one base distant, so this may be a read error. The chain has TRBV7-6 and TRBJ2-5; possible D gene TRBD2, 6 bases. This CDR3 spans 13 amino acids. Germline assignment: CDR1 SGHVS and CDR2 FNYEAQ. The V gene lost 5 bases and the J gene lost 11 bases, with 18 bases spanning the gap. The CDR3: CASSTRLVNEQYF. The CDR3 coding sequence is TGTGCCAGCAGCACCCGACTAGTTAATGAGCAGTACTTC.

Points on this clonotype: Being one base from a much bigger clone, this may be a read error. This CDR3 reads CSATGADNQPQHF. As DNA, the CDR3 is TGCAGCGCGACAGGGGCCGACAATCAGCCCCAGCATTTT. The chain combines TRBV29-1 with TRBJ1-5, with 8 nucleotides matching TRBD1. The CDR3 extends over 13 amino acids. With V trimmed by 7 bases and J by 3 bases, 5 bases remained unmatched. CDR1 and CDR2 (germline): SQVTM, ANQGSEA.